The clone carrying this TCR beta chain turned up a few times. Its antigen is unknown. This entry belongs to a study of identical twins. Template switching introduced a universal primer site, and the cDNA bore unique molecular identifiers. One entry per CDR3 protein, called by TCRdb with MiXCR from the 5' RACE reads. The table lists 400,000 to 500,000 distinct CDR3 sequences, less than 20% of them singletons. The study, taken as a whole, reports: For monozygotic twins, models underestimated out-of-frame TCR alpha sharing.

The CDR3 spans 21 residues. Trimming pared 3 bases from V and 1 base from J, leaving 31 bases between. Germline CDR1 DFQATT, CDR2 SNEGSKA (reference sequence). The origin of this receptor is a man over 45 in good health. The sequencing input was naive T cells sorted from blood. V is TRBV20-1 and J is TRBJ2-1; D may correspond to TRBD1 or TRBD2 (5 bases each). The CDR3 loop is CSASGYQVEGVGAGSYNEQFF. For the CDR3, the DNA is TGCAGTGCTAGCGGGTACCAAGTTGAGGGAGTCGGGGCTGGGTCCTACAATGAGCAGTTCTTC.